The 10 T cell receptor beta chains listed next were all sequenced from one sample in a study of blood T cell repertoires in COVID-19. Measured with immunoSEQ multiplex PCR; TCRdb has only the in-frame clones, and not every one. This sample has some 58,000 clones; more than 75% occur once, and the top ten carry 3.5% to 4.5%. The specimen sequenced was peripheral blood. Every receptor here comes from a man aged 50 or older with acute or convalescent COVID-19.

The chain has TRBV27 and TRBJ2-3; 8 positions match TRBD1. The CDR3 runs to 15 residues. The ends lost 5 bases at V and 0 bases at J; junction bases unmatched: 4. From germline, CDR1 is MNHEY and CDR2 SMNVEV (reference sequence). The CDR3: CASSLRGRSTDTQYF. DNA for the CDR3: TGTGCCAGCAGTCTCAGGGGGCGCAGCACAGATACGCAGTATTTT.

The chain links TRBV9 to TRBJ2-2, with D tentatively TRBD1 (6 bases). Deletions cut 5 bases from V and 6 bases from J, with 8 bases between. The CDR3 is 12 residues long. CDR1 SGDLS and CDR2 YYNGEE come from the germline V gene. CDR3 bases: TGTGCCAGCAGAAGACAGGCCGGGGAGCTGTTTTTT. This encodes CASRRQAGELFF.

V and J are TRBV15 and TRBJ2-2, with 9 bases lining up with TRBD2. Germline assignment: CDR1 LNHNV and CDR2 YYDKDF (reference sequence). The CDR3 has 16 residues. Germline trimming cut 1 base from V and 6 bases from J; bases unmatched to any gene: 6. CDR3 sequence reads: CATSRGISGSAGELFF. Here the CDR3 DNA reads TGTGCCACCAGCAGAGGTATTAGCGGGAGTGCCGGGGAGCTGTTTTTT.

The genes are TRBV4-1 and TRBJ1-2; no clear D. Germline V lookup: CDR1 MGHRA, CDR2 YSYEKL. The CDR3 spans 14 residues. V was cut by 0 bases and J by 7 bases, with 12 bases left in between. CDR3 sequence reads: CASSQDAGFFGYTF. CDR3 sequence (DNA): TGCGCCAGCAGCCAAGATGCGGGGTTCTTTGGCTACACCTTC.

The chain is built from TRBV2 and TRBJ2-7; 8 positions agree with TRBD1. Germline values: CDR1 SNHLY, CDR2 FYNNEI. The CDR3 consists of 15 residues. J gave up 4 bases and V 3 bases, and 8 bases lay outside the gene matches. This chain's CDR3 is CASSDLGQGLYEQYF. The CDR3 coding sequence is TGTGCCAGCAGTGATTTAGGACAGGGTCTTTACGAGCAGTACTTC.

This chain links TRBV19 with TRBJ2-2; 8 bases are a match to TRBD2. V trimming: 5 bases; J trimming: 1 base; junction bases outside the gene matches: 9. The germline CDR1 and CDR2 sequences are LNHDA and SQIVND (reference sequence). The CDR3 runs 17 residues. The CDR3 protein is CASSLPQLAGNTGELFF. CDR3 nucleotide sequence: TGTGCCAGTAGTTTACCCCAGCTAGCGGGGAACACCGGGGAGCTGTTTTTT.

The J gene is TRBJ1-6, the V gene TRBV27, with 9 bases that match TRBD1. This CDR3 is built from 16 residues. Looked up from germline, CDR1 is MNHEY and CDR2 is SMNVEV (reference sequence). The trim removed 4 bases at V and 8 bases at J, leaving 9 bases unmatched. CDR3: CASSSLSGQGYSPLHF. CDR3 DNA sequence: TGTGCCAGCAGTTCCCTGTCAGGACAGGGGTATTCACCCCTCCACTTT.

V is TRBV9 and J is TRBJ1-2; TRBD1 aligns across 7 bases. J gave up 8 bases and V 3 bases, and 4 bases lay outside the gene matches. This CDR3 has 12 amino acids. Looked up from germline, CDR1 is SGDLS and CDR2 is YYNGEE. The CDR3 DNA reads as TGTGCCAGCAGCGAAAACAGGGGAGGCTACACCTTC. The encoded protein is CASSENRGGYTF.

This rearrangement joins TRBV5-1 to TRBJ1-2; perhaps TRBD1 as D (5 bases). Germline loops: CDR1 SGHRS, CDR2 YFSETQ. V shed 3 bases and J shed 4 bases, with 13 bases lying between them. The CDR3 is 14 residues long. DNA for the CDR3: TGCGCCAGCAGCTCGACAGTGCTTACCTATGGCTACACCTTC. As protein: CASSSTVLTYGYTF.

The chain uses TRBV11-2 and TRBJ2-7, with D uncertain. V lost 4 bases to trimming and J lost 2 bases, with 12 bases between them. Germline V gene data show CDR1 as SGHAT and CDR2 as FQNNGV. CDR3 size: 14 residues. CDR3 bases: TGTGCCAGCAGCTACTATAGTGGAACCTACGAGCAGTACTTC. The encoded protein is CASSYYSGTYEQYF.